This T cell receptor (beta chain) comes out of a study of regulatory T cells in long-lasting Graves disease. The study, taken as a whole, reports: Peripheral blood was the sole material, not thyroid tissue.

iRepertoire HTBI primers and Arm-PCR of CDR3 regions built TCR beta libraries. One entry per CDR3 protein, called by TCRdb with MiXCR from the multiplex PCR reads. The sample consists of roughly 450,000 distinct CDR3 sequences, less than 25% of them appearing once. CDR3 length: 15 amino acids. Between the trimmed V and J ends, which lost 2 bases and 7 bases, there was a span of 17 bases. CDR1 is MNHEY and CDR2 is SVGAGI in the germline V gene. Documented time point: persistent/refractory GD, antithyroid drugs over 5 years with positive TRAb. The TCR library was made from RNA extracted from PBMCs. Peripheral blood, at 7.5 to 9 milliliters, went into EDTA tubes. This clonotype was recorded only once. Its antigen is not known.

The clonotype comes from a female donor with Graves disease. The specimen was peripheral blood mononuclear cells (PBMCs), collected when the disease was refractory, from a patient treated with antithyroid drugs. The chain uses TRBV6-5 and TRBJ1-2; D call uncertain. The CDR3 is CASSYRVGVERGYTF. The CDR3 nucleotides are TGTGCCAGCAGTTACCGGGTTGGGGTCGAACGTGGCTACACCTTC.